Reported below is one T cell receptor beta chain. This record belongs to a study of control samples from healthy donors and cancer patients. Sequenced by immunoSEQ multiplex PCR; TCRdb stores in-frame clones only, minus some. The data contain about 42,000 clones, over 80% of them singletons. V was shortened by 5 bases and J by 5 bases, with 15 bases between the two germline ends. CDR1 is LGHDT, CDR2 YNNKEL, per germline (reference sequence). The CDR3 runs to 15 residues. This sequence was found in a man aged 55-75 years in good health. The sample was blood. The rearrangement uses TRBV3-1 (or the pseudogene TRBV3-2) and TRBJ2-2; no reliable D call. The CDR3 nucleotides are TGTGCCAGCAGCGCAGCAGTCTTGAGTACCGGGGAGCTGTTTTTT. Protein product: CASSAAVLSTGELFF.